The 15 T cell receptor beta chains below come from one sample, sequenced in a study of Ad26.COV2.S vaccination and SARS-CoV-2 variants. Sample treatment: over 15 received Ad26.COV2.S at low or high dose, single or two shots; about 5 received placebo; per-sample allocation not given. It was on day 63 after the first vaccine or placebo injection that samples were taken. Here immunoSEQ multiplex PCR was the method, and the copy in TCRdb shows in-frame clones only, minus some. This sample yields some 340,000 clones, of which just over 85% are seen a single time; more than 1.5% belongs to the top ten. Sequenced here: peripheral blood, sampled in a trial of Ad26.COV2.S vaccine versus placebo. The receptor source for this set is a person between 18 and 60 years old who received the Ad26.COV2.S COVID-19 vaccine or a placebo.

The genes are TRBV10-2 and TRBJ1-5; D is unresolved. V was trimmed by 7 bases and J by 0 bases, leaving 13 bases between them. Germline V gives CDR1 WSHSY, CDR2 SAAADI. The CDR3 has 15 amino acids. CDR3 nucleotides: TGCGCCAGCACAGAAAGGCCAAATAGCAATCAGCCCCAGCATTTT. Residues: CASTERPNSNQPQHF.

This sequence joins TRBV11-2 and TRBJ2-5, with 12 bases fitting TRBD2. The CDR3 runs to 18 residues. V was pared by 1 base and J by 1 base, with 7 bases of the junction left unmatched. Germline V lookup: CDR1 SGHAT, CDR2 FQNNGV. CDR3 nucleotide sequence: TGTGCCAGCAGCTTAGGATCTAGCGGGGGGGGATTCCAAGAGACCCAGTACTTC. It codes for CASSLGSSGGGFQETQYF.

CDR3 region: CASSGTGGNQPQHF. CDR3 sequence (DNA): TGTGCCAGCAGTGGGACAGGGGGTAATCAGCCCCAGCATTTT. The J gene is TRBJ1-5, the V gene TRBV3-1 (or the pseudogene TRBV3-2); 11 nucleotides match TRBD1. The CDR3 length is 14 residues. CDR1 is LGHDT, CDR2 YNNKEL, per germline (reference sequence). Trimming took 6 bases from V and 4 from J; bases not matched to a gene: 2.

The CDR3 spells CAWRRLMRAGANVLTF. The CDR3 bases are TGTGCCTGGAGGAGACTTATGAGGGCAGGGGCCAACGTCCTGACTTTC. This chain connects TRBV30 to TRBJ2-6; possible D gene TRBD2, 5 bases. The CDR3 extends over 16 amino acids. Per germline, CDR1 GTSNPN and CDR2 SVGIG (reference sequence). V lost 3 bases, J lost 4 bases, and 16 bases lay in between.

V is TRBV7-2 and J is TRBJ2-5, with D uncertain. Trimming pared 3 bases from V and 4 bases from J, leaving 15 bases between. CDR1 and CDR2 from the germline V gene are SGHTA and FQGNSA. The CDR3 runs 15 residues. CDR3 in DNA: TGTGCCAGCAGCTTCGGTGGGGATAAGAGAGAGACCCAGTACTTC. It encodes CASSFGGDKRETQYF.

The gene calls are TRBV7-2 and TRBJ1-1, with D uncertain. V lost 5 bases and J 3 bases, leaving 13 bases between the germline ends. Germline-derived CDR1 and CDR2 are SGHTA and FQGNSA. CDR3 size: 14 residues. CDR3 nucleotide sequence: TGTGCCAGCAGCCTAACCTACCTGGACACTGAAGCTTTCTTT. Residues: CASSLTYLDTEAFF.

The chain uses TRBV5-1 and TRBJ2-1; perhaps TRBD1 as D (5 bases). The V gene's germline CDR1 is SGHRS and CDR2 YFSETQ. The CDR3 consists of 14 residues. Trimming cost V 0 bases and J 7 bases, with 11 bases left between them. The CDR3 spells CASSLEGQGNEQFF. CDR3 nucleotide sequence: TGCGCCAGCAGCTTGGAGGGCCAGGGAAATGAGCAGTTCTTC.

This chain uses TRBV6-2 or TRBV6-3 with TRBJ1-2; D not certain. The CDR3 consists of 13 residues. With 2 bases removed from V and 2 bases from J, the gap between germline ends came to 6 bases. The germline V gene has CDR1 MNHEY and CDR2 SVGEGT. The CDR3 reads CASSYGENYGYTF. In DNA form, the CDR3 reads TGTGCCAGCAGTTACGGGGAGAACTATGGCTACACCTTC.

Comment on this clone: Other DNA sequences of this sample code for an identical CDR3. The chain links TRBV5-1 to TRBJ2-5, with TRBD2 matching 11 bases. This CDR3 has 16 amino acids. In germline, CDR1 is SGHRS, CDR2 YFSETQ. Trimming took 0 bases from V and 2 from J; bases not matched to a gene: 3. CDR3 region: CASSLALAGGQETQYF. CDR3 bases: TGCGCCAGCAGCTTGGCCCTAGCGGGGGGACAAGAGACCCAGTACTTC.

CDR3 sequence (DNA): TGTGCCAGCAGCGCCCTCCCGGCCGACACTGAAGCTTTCTTT. Translated, it gives CASSALPADTEAFF. The chain carries TRBV9 and TRBJ1-1; D is undetermined. Trimming left V 3 bases short and J 3 bases short, with 12 bases between. This CDR3 has 14 amino acids. The germline V gene has CDR1 SGDLS and CDR2 YYNGEE.

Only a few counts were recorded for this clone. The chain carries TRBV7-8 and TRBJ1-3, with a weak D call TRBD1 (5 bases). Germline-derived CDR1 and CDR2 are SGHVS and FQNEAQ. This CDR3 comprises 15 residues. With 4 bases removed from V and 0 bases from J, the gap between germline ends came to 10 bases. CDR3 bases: TGTGCCAGCAGCTCGGACACCAACTCTGGAAACACCATATATTTT. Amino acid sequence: CASSSDTNSGNTIYF.

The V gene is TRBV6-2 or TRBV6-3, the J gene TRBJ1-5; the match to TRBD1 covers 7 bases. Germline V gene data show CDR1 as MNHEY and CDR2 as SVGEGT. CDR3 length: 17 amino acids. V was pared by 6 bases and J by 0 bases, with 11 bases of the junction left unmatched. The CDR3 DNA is TGTGCCAGCAGCCCAACGACAGGGATCCGTAGCAATCAGCCCCAGCATTTT. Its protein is CASSPTTGIRSNQPQHF.

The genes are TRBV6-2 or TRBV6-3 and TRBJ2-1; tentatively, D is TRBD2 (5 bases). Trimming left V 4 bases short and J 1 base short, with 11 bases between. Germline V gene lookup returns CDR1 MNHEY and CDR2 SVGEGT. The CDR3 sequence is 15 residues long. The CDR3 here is CASSSAGASYNEQFF. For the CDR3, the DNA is TGTGCCAGCAGTTCGGCGGGCGCGTCCTACAATGAGCAGTTCTTC.

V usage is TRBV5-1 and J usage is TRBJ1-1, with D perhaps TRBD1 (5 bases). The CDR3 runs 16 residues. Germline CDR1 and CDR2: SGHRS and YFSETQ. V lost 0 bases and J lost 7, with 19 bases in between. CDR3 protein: CASSLGKFRGPNEAFF. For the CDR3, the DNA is TGCGCCAGCAGCTTGGGCAAATTTCGGGGCCCAAATGAAGCTTTCTTT.

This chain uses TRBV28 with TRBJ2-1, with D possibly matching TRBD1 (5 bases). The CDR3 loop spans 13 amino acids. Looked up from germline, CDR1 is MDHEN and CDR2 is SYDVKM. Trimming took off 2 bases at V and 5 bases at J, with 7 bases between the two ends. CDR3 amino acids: CASSLLGDNEQFF. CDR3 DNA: TGTGCCAGCAGTTTACTAGGGGACAATGAGCAGTTCTTC.